This passage covers 8 T cell receptor beta chains from one sample sequenced in a study of memory CD8 T cells in hepatitis C reinfection. Time point reported: peak reinfection, 3 to 8 weeks after reinfection detection. Sorted cells were sequenced directly ex vivo without any in vitro expansion. Clones were sequenced by immunoSEQ multiplex PCR, and TCRdb holds only the in-frame ones, with some missing. The sample consists of 35,000 to 50,000 clones, approximately 87% of them appearing once. Sequencing used naive CD8+ T cells sorted from blood. These receptors were obtained from a man aged 18 to 35 with hepatitis C virus infection.

The genes are TRBV27 and TRBJ2-1; TRBD2 is a possible D gene (6 bases). This CDR3 is built from 12 residues. The V gene lost 7 bases and the J gene lost 4 bases, with 8 bases spanning the gap. Germline V gene data show CDR1 as MNHEY and CDR2 as SMNVEV (reference sequence). CDR3 sequence reads: CASKEGYNEQFF. The CDR3 DNA reads TGTGCCAGCAAGGAGGGTTACAATGAGCAGTTCTTC.

The chain carries TRBV5-4 and TRBJ2-2, with D uncertain. The CDR3 runs 14 residues. Between the trimmed V and J ends, which lost 0 bases and 4 bases, there was a span of 7 bases. CDR1 is SGHNT, CDR2 YYREEE, per germline (reference sequence). This CDR3 reads CASSLAGGTGELFF. CDR3 DNA sequence: TGTGCCAGCAGCTTGGCCGGCGGCACCGGGGAGCTGTTTTTT.

The chain carries TRBV10-3 and TRBJ2-3; 16 bases match TRBD2. Trimming at V came to 6 bases and at J to 2 bases, leaving 5 bases not matched to a gene. Per the germline V gene, CDR1 is ENHRY and CDR2 is SYGVKD. The CDR3 is made up of 17 amino acids. The CDR3 region has the DNA TGTGCCATCAGCCCGGGACTAGCGGGAGGGTACACAGATACGCAGTATTTT. Its translation is CAISPGLAGGYTDTQYF.

The chain links TRBV7-9 to TRBJ1-2, with D possibly matching TRBD1 (6 bases). Germline CDR1 is SEHNR and CDR2 is FQNEAQ (reference sequence). The CDR3 has 14 residues. Trimming left V 5 bases short and J 8 bases short, with 18 bases between. The CDR3 region has the DNA TGTGCCAGCAGCCAAACCTCGACAGGCTGGGGCTACACCTTC. Translating it yields CASSQTSTGWGYTF.

This rearrangement joins TRBV28 to TRBJ2-7; D is ambiguous. CDR3 length equals 14 residues. The V end was cut by 6 bases, the J end by 2 bases, with 14 bases between. Germline V gene data show CDR1 as MDHEN and CDR2 as SYDVKM. For the CDR3, the DNA is TGTGCCAGCAGCCCCCCGGGTTACCCCTACGAGCAGTACTTC. It specifies CASSPPGYPYEQYF.

The chain uses TRBV13 and TRBJ2-5; no definite D call. Trimming stripped 2 bases from V and 2 bases from J, with 9 bases between. The CDR3 spans 14 residues. Germline values: CDR1 PRHDT, CDR2 FYEKMQ (reference sequence). The CDR3 is CASSLRSGQETQYF. The CDR3 region has the DNA TGTGCCAGCAGCTTACGGTCCGGGCAAGAGACCCAGTACTTC.

The chain uses TRBV29-1 and TRBJ1-1; D is undetermined. V was clipped by 3 bases and J by 0 bases, with 2 bases between them. The CDR3 contains 11 residues. Germline values: CDR1 SQVTM, CDR2 ANQGSEA. CDR3 DNA: TGCAGCGTTGACGTGAACACTGAAGCTTTCTTT. Protein sequence: CSVDVNTEAFF. Full variable domain (remainder filled in from reference TRBV29-1 and TRBJ1-1): SAVISQKPSRDICQRGTSLTIQCQVDSQVTMMFWYRQQPGQSLTLIATANQGSEATYESGFVIDKFPISRPNLTFSTLTVSNMSPEDSSIYLCSVDVNTEAFFGQGTRLTVV.

The chain links TRBV6-5 to TRBJ2-1; 8 bases agree with TRBD2. There are 14 residues in the CDR3. CDR1 is MNHEY and CDR2 is SVGAGI in the germline V gene. The J segment lost 3 bases and the V segment lost 5 bases, leaving 3 bases of the junction unmatched. The CDR3 bases are TGTGCCAGCAGTAGGACTAGCTACTACAATGAGCAGTTCTTC. Protein: CASSRTSYYNEQFF.